A selection of T cell receptor beta chains follows, all from one sample in a study of T-cell reconstitution after alpha-beta-depleted transplantation in children. MiXCR, run by TCRdb on the PCR reads, gives a single entry per CDR3 protein. The sample has roughly 790,000 distinct CDR3 sequences; roughly 16% are singletons. The sequencing used PBMCs, mostly from graft donor cells, collected 360 days after TCRalphabeta/CD19-depleted stem cell transplant. The receptors derive from a male patient aged 5 to 17 who had a stem cell transplant for acute lymphoblastic leukemia, so the T cells may come from the graft donor. The conserved cysteine and the conserved F or W are not part of the CDR3 here. Not every row has a clone size; where given, it reads once, few, many or a size class.

clone_size v_call cdr3_aa
. TRBV7-8 ASSRMPGTSGYEQY
. TRBV25-1 ASSDPASGANVLT
. TRBV11-3 ASSLELGRTPHYGYT
few TRBV5-1 ASSSGTGSNQPQH
few TRBV5-1 ASSLLLRGSSYNEQF
many TRBV4-2 ASSQDTSGSLYTQY
. TRBV7-9 ASSPPLAGAKNEQF
few TRBV5-1 ASSFATLGDKTNTEAF
. TRBV29-1 SVERQGNNEQF
few TRBV7-9 ASSPPFRRRGWTDTQY
few TRBV29-1 SEGTGDTGYT
. TRBV7-9 ASRCYEQY
. TRBV6-5 ASSYRTSGSASSYNEQF
many TRBV11-3 ASSPAGDYEQY
few TRBV7-8 ASSPTRGSNEKLF
many TRBV5-1 ASSLAWGISETQY
. TRBV18 ASSPLELAGAETQY
few TRBV28 ASAAQRNYGYT
few TRBV7-9 ASSFGGAGAF
. TRBV20-1 SARRREGPTDTQY
many TRBV7-9 ASSLGLALETQY
. TRBV29-1 SGGQTNYGYT
. TRBV29-1 SVVGKGLRNTEAF
. TRBV7-2 ASSLQGWGTGELF
many TRBV21-1 ASSKTDRAVTGELF
. TRBV5-1 ASSPTENYGYT
many TRBV27 ASSLSRGLAELTYEQY
. TRBV4-2 ASSQDYGRYEQY
. TRBV4-1 ASSQAPGNYGYT
. TRBV5-1 ASSLGAGVGYGYT
few TRBV7-8 ASSLVGASFGNQPQH
few TRBV20-1 SATRGTSGNPEQY
. TRBV20-1 SARDPGGADTQY
few TRBV5-1 ASSPGYTDTQY
. TRBV2 ASSDLRGSGYEQY
. TRBV5-1 ASSSWHRPYEQY
. TRBV27 ASSLRGSLLSGANVLT
few TRBV27 ASSFNGGGEGEAF
. TRBV4-1 ASSQDPGTGMWDGYT
few TRBV5-1 ASSLVLTGDVGYGYT
. TRBV20-1 SASSTLPPYEQY
few TRBV5-1 ASSLFGEETQY
. TRBV12-3/TRBV12-4 ASSPRGFRAGELF
. TRBV20-1 SAPDRANNEQF
. TRBV5-1 ASRGRRNVHTEAF
few TRBV29-1 SVTTGHQPQH
few TRBV7-3 ASSLRGLTNYGYT
many TRBV20-1 SARERGLGGNEQF
. TRBV15 ATSSTRYTGELF
few TRBV7-8 ASSLDRVGYNEQF
. TRBV2 ASSEFVQGQY
few TRBV5-1 ASRRGSRTDTQY
many TRBV20-1 SAERGVGRDIQY